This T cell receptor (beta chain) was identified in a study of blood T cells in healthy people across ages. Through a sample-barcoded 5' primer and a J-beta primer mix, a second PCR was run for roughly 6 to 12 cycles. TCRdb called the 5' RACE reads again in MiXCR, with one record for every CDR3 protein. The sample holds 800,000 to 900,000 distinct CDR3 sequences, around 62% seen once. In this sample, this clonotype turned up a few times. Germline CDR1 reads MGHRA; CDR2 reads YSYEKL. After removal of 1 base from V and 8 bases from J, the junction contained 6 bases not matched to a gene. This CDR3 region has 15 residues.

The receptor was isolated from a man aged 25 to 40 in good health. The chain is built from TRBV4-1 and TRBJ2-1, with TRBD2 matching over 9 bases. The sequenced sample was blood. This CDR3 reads CASSQVRAGGYEQFF. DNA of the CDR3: TGCGCCAGCAGCCAAGTTCGGGCGGGGGGGTATGAGCAGTTCTTC.